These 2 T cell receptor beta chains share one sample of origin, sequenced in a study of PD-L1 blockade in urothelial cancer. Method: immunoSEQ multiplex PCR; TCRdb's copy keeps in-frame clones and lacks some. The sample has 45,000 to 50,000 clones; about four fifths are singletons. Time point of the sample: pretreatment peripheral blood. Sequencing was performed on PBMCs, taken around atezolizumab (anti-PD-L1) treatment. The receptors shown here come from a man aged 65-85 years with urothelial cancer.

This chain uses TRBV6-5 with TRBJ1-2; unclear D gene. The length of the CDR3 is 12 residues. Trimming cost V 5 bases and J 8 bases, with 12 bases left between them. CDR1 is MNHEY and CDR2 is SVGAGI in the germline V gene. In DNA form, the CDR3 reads TGTGCCAGCAGTCCTGCGGGTGGGGGCTACACCTTC. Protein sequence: CASSPAGGGYTF.

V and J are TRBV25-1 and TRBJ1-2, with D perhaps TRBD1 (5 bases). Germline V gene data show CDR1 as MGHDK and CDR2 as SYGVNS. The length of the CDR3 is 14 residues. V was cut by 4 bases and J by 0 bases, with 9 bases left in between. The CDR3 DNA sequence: TGTGCCAGCAGTGGGGGCAGGACTAACTATGGCTACACCTTC. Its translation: CASSGGRTNYGYTF.